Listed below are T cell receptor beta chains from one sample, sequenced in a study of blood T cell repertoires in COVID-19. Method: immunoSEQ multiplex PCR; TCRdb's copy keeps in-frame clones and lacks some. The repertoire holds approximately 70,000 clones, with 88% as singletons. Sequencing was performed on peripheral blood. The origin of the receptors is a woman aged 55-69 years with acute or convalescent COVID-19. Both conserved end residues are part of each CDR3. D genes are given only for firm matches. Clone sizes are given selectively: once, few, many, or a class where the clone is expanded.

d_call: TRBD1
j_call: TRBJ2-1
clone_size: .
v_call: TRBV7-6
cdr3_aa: CASSSDKGQGYNEQFF
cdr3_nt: TGTGCCAGCAGCTCTGACAAGGGACAGGGCTACAATGAGCAGTTCTTC

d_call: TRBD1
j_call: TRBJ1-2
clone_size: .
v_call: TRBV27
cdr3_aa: CASSSYGTVTTGYTF
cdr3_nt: TGTGCCAGCAGTTCGTACGGGACAGTCACCACTGGCTACACCTTC

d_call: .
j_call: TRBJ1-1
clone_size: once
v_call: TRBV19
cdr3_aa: CASSIDYRRGTEAFF
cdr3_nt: TGTGCCAGTAGTATAGATTATCGGAGGGGCACTGAAGCTTTCTTT

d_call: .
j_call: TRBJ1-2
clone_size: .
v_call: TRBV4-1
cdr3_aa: CASSQPRTRGGYTF
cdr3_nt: TGCGCCAGCAGCCAACCCCGCACCCGGGGTGGCTACACCTTC

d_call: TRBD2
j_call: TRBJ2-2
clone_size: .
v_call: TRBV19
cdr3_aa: CASSRLWTSGKGYTGELFF
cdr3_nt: TGTGCCAGTAGTAGACTCTGGACTAGCGGGAAAGGATACACCGGGGAGCTGTTTTTT

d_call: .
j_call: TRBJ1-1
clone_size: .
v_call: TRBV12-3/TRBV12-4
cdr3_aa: CASTNRVGTEAFF
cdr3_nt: TGTGCCAGCACAAACAGGGTAGGTACTGAAGCTTTCTTT

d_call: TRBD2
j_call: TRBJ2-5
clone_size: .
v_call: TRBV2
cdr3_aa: CASRGGRGETQYF
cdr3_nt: TGTGCCAGCAGGGGCGGGAGGGGAGAGACCCAGTACTTC

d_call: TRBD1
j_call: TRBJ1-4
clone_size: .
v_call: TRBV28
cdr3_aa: CAVYGTGTEKLFF
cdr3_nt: TGTGCCGTTTACGGGACAGGGACAGAAAAACTGTTTTTT

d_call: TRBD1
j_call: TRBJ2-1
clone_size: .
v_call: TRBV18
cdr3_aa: CASSPKGGTGTGFF
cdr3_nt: TGTGCCAGCTCACCTAAAGGTGGGACAGGTACGGGGTTCTTC

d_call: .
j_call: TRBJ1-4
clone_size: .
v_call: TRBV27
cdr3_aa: CASSSPGRGGEKLFF
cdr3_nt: TGTGCCAGCAGTTCCCCGGGACGGGGAGGTGAAAAACTGTTTTTT

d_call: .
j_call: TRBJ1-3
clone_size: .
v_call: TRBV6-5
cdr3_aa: CASSYAGRFSGNTIYF
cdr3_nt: TGTGCCAGCAGTTACGCAGGCCGTTTCTCTGGAAACACCATATATTTT

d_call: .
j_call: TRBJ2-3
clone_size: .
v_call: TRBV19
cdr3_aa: CASKTGSSDTQYF
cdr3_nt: TGTGCCAGTAAGACGGGGAGCTCAGATACGCAGTATTTT

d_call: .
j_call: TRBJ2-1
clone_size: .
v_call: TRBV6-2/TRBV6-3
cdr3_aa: CASSPSGQLIRSNEQFF
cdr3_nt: TGTGCCAGCAGCCCAAGCGGGCAACTCATAAGGTCCAATGAGCAGTTCTTC

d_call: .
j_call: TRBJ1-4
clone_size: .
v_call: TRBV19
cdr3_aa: CASIGADATNEKLFF
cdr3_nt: TGTGCCAGTATTGGGGCGGATGCAACTAATGAAAAACTGTTTTTT

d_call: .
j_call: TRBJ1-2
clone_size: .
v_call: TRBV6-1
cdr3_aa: CASSESAGARGYTF
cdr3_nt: TGTGCCAGCAGTGAAAGTGCGGGGGCGCGGGGCTACACCTTC

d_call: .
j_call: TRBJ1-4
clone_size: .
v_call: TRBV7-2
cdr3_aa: CASNRGRGEKLFF
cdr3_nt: TGTGCCAGCAACCGGGGCAGGGGCGAAAAACTGTTTTTT

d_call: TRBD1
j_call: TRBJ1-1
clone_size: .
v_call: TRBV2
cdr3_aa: CASSELTGVTEAFF
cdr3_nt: TGTGCCAGCAGTGAATTGACAGGGGTCACTGAAGCTTTCTTT